These 10 T cell receptor beta chains were all obtained from the same sample, sequenced in a study of cytomegalovirus exposure and HLA in healthy donors (dated by TCRdb to the late 2010s). The library was obtained by the immunoSEQ multiplex PCR assay. For the multiplex PCR, a mixture combining 60 forward primers for TCR Vbeta segments and 13 reverse primers for TCR Jbeta segments was used. Not all clones reach the TCRdb copy of this immuneACCESS table, which keeps in-frame sequences only. Checked studies attribute under half of the gap to unresolved V genes and leave the rest unexplained. The sample includes more than 150,000 clones, with about 85% observed a single time. The ten most abundant clones make up around 1.4% of the sample. The material sequenced was PBMCs. The receptors shown here come from a girl under 18 in good health and CMV-seropositive.

The CDR3 sequence: CASSQDGRGDYEQYF. The CDR3, as DNA: TGCGCCAGCAGCCAAGATGGCAGGGGGGACTACGAGCAGTACTTC. The chain links TRBV4-1 to TRBJ2-7, with D possibly matching TRBD1 (7 bases). The V and J ends lost 0 bases and 3 bases respectively, with 12 bases between them. This CDR3 has 15 residues. The germline CDR1 and CDR2 sequences are MGHRA and YSYEKL.

The chain uses TRBV9 and TRBJ2-7; D perhaps matches TRBD2 (5 bases). The CDR3 has 14 amino acids. Per germline, CDR1 SGDLS and CDR2 YYNGEE. V was pared by 2 bases and J by 4 bases, with 13 bases between. This chain's CDR3 is CASSVGLALYEQYF. The CDR3 DNA reads TGTGCCAGCAGCGTGGGCCTAGCTCTTTACGAGCAGTACTTC.

This clone was picked up one time. The chain recombines TRBV7-9 with TRBJ1-1, with a possible D match to TRBD1 (5 bases). In germline, CDR1 is SEHNR, CDR2 FQNEAQ (reference sequence). Trimming pared 0 bases from V and 2 bases from J, leaving 10 bases between. This CDR3 has 15 amino acids. The CDR3 is CASSLAAGDNTEAFF. The CDR3 region has the DNA TGTGCCAGCAGCTTAGCCGCGGGGGACAACACTGAAGCTTTCTTT.

This chain connects TRBV29-1 to TRBJ2-5; tentatively, D is TRBD2 (5 bases). Germline CDR1 and CDR2: SQVTM and ANQGSEA. Trimming shortened V by 4 bases and J by 1 base, and 7 bases separated the two germline ends. The CDR3 has 12 amino acids. The CDR3 spells CSVGRAQETQYF. CDR3 in DNA: TGCAGCGTTGGGCGGGCCCAAGAGACCCAGTACTTC.

The chain uses TRBV2 and TRBJ1-1, with 8 positions matching TRBD1. Looked up from germline, CDR1 is SNHLY and CDR2 is FYNNEI. J gave up 5 bases and V 6 bases, and 14 bases lay outside the gene matches. The CDR3 has 16 amino acids. The CDR3: CASRAGTGLGGTEAFF. DNA of the CDR3: TGTGCCAGCAGAGCCGGGACAGGCCTCGGGGGGACTGAAGCTTTCTTT.

This clone appeared a single time. V gene TRBV7-9 combines with J gene TRBJ2-3, with 7 bases lining up with TRBD1. V shed 4 bases and J 1 base; nucleotides not matched to a gene: 8. CDR3 size: 16 residues. Germline V CDR1 and CDR2: SEHNR, FQNEAQ (reference sequence). This CDR3 is CASSYPGGGRTDTQYF. For the CDR3, the DNA is TGTGCCAGCAGCTACCCAGGGGGTGGCCGCACAGATACGCAGTATTTT.

V gene TRBV27 combines with J gene TRBJ2-5, with 11 nucleotides matching TRBD1. This CDR3 spans 16 amino acids. The trim removed 2 bases at V and 5 bases at J, leaving 7 bases unmatched. In germline, CDR1 is MNHEY, CDR2 SMNVEV (reference sequence). Here the CDR3 reads CASSLNGQGAQETQYF. As DNA, the CDR3 is TGTGCCAGCAGTTTAAATGGACAGGGGGCACAGGAGACCCAGTACTTC.

The chain carries TRBV9 and TRBJ2-3; 10 bases line up with TRBD2. This CDR3 is built from 17 residues. Germline CDR1 SGDLS, CDR2 YYNGEE. V shed 0 bases, J shed 0 bases, and the junction held 4 bases outside the gene matches. Here the CDR3 DNA reads TGTGCCAGCAGCGTAGGTCTAGCGGGAGCTAGCACAGATACGCAGTATTTT. Encoded protein: CASSVGLAGASTDTQYF.

J is TRBJ2-2 and V is TRBV11-2; TRBD2 is a possible D gene (7 bases). V was shortened by 2 bases and J by 4 bases, with 17 bases between the two germline ends. This CDR3 region has 17 residues. The germline V gene encodes CDR1 SGHAT and CDR2 FQNNGV. Here the CDR3 reads CASSLFAGGGPTGELFF. CDR3 sequence (DNA): TGTGCCAGCAGCTTATTCGCGGGCGGGGGCCCCACCGGGGAGCTGTTTTTT.

The V gene is TRBV27, the J gene TRBJ2-7, with 7 bases matching TRBD2. CDR1 MNHEY and CDR2 SMNVEV come from the germline V gene (reference sequence). The CDR3 runs to 13 residues. V was pared by 6 bases and J by 2 bases, with 4 bases of the junction left unmatched. CDR3 in amino acids: CASRSSGAYEQYF. The CDR3 nucleotides read TGTGCCAGCAGGTCTAGCGGTGCCTACGAGCAGTACTTC.